This entry lists 24 T cell receptor beta chains sequenced from one sample in a study of T cell repertoires in cytomegalovirus infection. These receptors have no known antigen. TCRdb re-called the reads with MiXCR, one entry per CDR3 protein. The data contain about 500,000 distinct CDR3 sequences, around 30% of them singletons. The material was cultured PBMCs, obtained from culture after CMV antigen stimulation. The receptors shown here come from a human donor in good health (CMV status not recorded). Some clones in this sample may be carry-over from other donors' samples.

The chain has TRBV6-6 and TRBJ2-1; D may match TRBD1 or TRBD2 (5 bases each). Germline V lookup: CDR1 MNHNY, CDR2 SVGAGI (reference sequence). V was trimmed by 5 bases and J by 5 bases, leaving 10 bases between them. This CDR3 has 13 amino acids. CDR3 DNA: TGTGCCAGCAGTAACCGGGACGACAATGAGCAGTTCTTC. It codes for CASSNRDDNEQFF.

This sequence joins TRBV6-2 or TRBV6-3 and TRBJ1-1, with D unresolved. Germline assignment: CDR1 MNHEY and CDR2 SVGEGT. There are 13 residues in the CDR3. Trimming cost V 2 bases and J 1 base, with 5 bases left between them. The CDR3 nucleotides are TGTGCCAGCAGTTACAGTAGGAACACTGAAGCTTTCTTT. It codes for CASSYSRNTEAFF.

This clonotype has a single count. This chain uses TRBV27 with TRBJ2-3, with 9 bases that match TRBD1. Losses at the gene ends were 6 bases for V and 8 bases for J; bases not matched to a gene: 18. Looked up from germline, CDR1 is MNHEY and CDR2 is SMNVEV (reference sequence). This CDR3 spans 17 amino acids. The CDR3 protein is CASSMKPGQGLRRTQYF. The CDR3 nucleotides read TGTGCCAGCAGCATGAAACCGGGACAGGGTCTTCGTCGTACGCAGTATTTT.

This clonotype showed up just a few times. This chain uses TRBV28 with TRBJ2-7; 8 positions agree with TRBD1. V shed 5 bases and J 6 bases; nucleotides not matched to a gene: 6. Per the germline V gene, CDR1 is MDHEN and CDR2 is SYDVKM. This CDR3 is built from 13 residues. This CDR3 is CASSPQTGVEQYF. The CDR3 nucleotides read TGTGCCAGCAGTCCACAGACAGGGGTCGAGCAGTACTTC.

This clonotype was counted ten times or more. The rearrangement links TRBV27 to TRBJ2-3; 12 nucleotides agree with TRBD2. This CDR3 spans 16 amino acids. V lost 5 bases to trimming and J lost 5 bases; unmatched junction nucleotides: 8. Per the germline V gene, CDR1 is MNHEY and CDR2 is SMNVEV (reference sequence). CDR3 bases: TGTGCCAGCAGTCTCCGATTACTAGCGGGAGGAGATACGCAGTATTTT. The encoded protein is CASSLRLLAGGDTQYF.

This clonotype occurred a few times. The V and J genes are TRBV19 and TRBJ2-3; perhaps TRBD1 as D (5 bases). Germline values: CDR1 LNHDA, CDR2 SQIVND (reference sequence). The CDR3 is 15 residues long. The germline V and J ends were trimmed by 3 bases and 0 bases, with 10 bases remaining between them. The CDR3 DNA reads as TGTGCCAGTAGTATGGCCAGGGTTAGCACAGATACGCAGTATTTT. The encoded protein is CASSMARVSTDTQYF.

Many counts were recorded for this clonotype. The chain couples TRBV11-2 to TRBJ2-1; the D is unclear. V was shortened by 0 bases and J by 8 bases, with 11 bases between the two germline ends. The CDR3 is 14 amino acids. Germline CDR1 SGHAT, CDR2 FQNNGV. The CDR3, as DNA: TGTGCCAGCAGCTTAGATGTGGGCCTCCATGAGCAGTTCTTC. Protein product: CASSLDVGLHEQFF.

This clonotype came up many times. The rearrangement uses TRBV7-3 and TRBJ2-1, with TRBD1 as a possible D gene (5 bases). The CDR3 sequence is 14 residues long. V dropped 1 base and J dropped 7 bases, with 11 bases sitting between them. CDR1 SGHTA and CDR2 FQGTGA come from the germline V gene. CDR3 coding DNA: TGTGCCAGCAGCTTAATTGCAGGGAAAAATGAGCAGTTCTTC. This codes for CASSLIAGKNEQFF.

This clonotype showed up just a few times. The rearrangement links TRBV15 to TRBJ1-1; perhaps TRBD1 as D (6 bases). Trimming stripped 7 bases from V and 1 base from J, with 13 bases between. This CDR3 is built from 14 residues. The V gene's germline CDR1 is LNHNV and CDR2 YYDKDF (reference sequence). The chain's CDR3 is CATKTDRQNTEAFF. For the CDR3, the DNA is TGTGCCACCAAAACCGACAGGCAGAACACTGAAGCTTTCTTT.

This chain uses TRBV5-1 with TRBJ2-7, with TRBD1 matching 8 bases. CDR1 is SGHRS, CDR2 YFSETQ, per germline. Trimming removed 0 bases from V and 3 bases from J; junction bases left unmatched: 8. CDR3 size: 16 residues. CDR3 sequence reads: CASSLGRGRLYYEQYV. The CDR3 region has the DNA TGCGCCAGCAGCTTGGGCAGGGGGCGACTTTACTACGAGCAGTACGTC.

This clonotype was found a few times. This chain joins TRBV4-3 and TRBJ2-1, with 16 bases that match TRBD2. The CDR3 totals 17 residues. The junction had 5 bases not matched to a gene; V was cut back by 2 bases and J by 7 bases. Germline CDR1 LGHNA, CDR2 YSLEER. CDR3 sequence (DNA): TGCGCCAGCAGCCAACAAGGGACTAGCGGGAGGGAAAATGAGCAGTTCTTC. Translation: CASSQQGTSGRENEQFF.

The DNA for the CDR3 is TGTGCCAGCAGTTTCTCCCCTGGGGGGGGCTACACTGAAGCTTTCTTT. Residues: CASSFSPGGGYTEAFF. The rearrangement joins TRBV12-3 or TRBV12-4 to TRBJ1-1, with a possible D match to TRBD1 (6 bases). V lost 3 bases, J lost 3 bases, and 17 bases lay in between. This CDR3 region has 16 residues.

The chain carries TRBV4-1 and TRBJ2-7; D uncertain. From germline, CDR1 is MGHRA and CDR2 YSYEKL. The CDR3 has 13 residues. Trimming pared 0 bases from V and 4 bases from J, leaving 7 bases between. For the CDR3, the DNA is TGCGCCAGCAGCCAAGATTACTTTTACGAGCAGTACTTC. Translation gives CASSQDYFYEQYF.

The V gene is TRBV4-1, the J gene TRBJ2-1; the match to TRBD2 covers 9 bases. CDR1 MGHRA and CDR2 YSYEKL come from the germline V gene. V dropped 1 base and J dropped 5; count of bases not matched to a gene: 6. This CDR3 has 16 residues. CDR3 bases: TGCGCCAGCAGCCAAGTTGCGGGAGGGGACCACAATGAGCAGTTCTTC. It encodes CASSQVAGGDHNEQFF.

This clonotype came up a few times. V is TRBV6-2 or TRBV6-3 and J is TRBJ2-7; 7 bases line up with TRBD1. The CDR3 consists of 14 residues. J gave up 4 bases and V 6 bases, and 9 bases lay outside the gene matches. CDR1 and CDR2 from the germline V gene are MNHEY and SVGEGT. This chain's CDR3 is CASRRPGQLYEQYV. CDR3 nucleotide sequence: TGTGCCAGCAGGAGACCGGGACAGCTTTACGAGCAGTACGTC.

The V and J genes are TRBV28 and TRBJ1-6; D gene ambiguous. The V end was cut by 6 bases, the J end by 0 bases, with 9 bases between. CDR3 size: 15 residues. Germline assignment: CDR1 MDHEN and CDR2 SYDVKM. The CDR3 protein is CASRTPSSYNSPLHF. The CDR3 nucleotides read TGTGCCAGCAGAACCCCGAGCTCCTATAATTCACCCCTCCACTTT.

This clonotype was seen more than once but under ten times. The chain combines TRBV6-1 with TRBJ1-1; possible D gene TRBD1, 6 bases. The CDR3 loop spans 14 amino acids. Trimming shortened V by 2 bases and J by 2 bases, and 9 bases separated the two germline ends. Germline lookup yields CDR1 MNHNS and CDR2 SASEGT. The DNA of the CDR3 is TGTGCCAGCAGTGAACAGGGACATAACACTGAAGCTTTCTTT. It encodes CASSEQGHNTEAFF.

The table lists this clonotype with a few counts. The rearrangement joins TRBV7-2 to TRBJ1-1; the D gene is possibly TRBD1 (5 bases). CDR1 is SGHTA, CDR2 FQGNSA, per germline. There are 16 residues in the CDR3. Deletions cut 4 bases from V and 3 bases from J, with 18 bases between. The CDR3 DNA sequence: TGTGCCAGCAGCTCCGGGGACTATACGGGGGACACTGAAGCTTTCTTT. It specifies CASSSGDYTGDTEAFF.

The CDR3 DNA sequence: TGTGCCAGCAGTCTAGACAGCGGGGTGTACAATGAGCAGTTCTTC. As protein: CASSLDSGVYNEQFF. The chain links TRBV27 to TRBJ2-1; 7 positions agree with TRBD2. CDR3 length: 15 amino acids. The germline gives CDR1 MNHEY, CDR2 SMNVEV (reference sequence). V lost 5 bases and J lost 4; bases outside the gene matches: 8.

This clonotype was detected a few times. V is TRBV6-2 or TRBV6-3 and J is TRBJ1-6; D may be TRBD1 (6 bases). The germline gives CDR1 MNHEY, CDR2 SVGEGT. V was trimmed by 8 bases and J by 3 bases, leaving 14 bases between them. The CDR3 spans 15 residues. The CDR3 DNA follows: TGTGCCAGCCGAGCGACAGGCAACTATAATTCACCCCTCCACTTT. Translated: CASRATGNYNSPLHF.

The chain couples TRBV4-1 to TRBJ2-2; D gene uncertain. Trimming pared 0 bases from V and 8 bases from J, leaving 10 bases between. This CDR3 has 14 amino acids. Per the germline V gene, CDR1 is MGHRA and CDR2 is YSYEKL. The CDR3: CASSQDSSRGELFF. The CDR3 nucleotides are TGCGCCAGCAGCCAAGATTCTTCTCGGGGGGAGCTGTTTTTT.

The V gene is TRBV4-1, the J gene TRBJ1-5; unclear D gene. V shed 0 bases and J shed 5 bases, with 8 bases lying between them. CDR1 is MGHRA, CDR2 YSYEKL, per germline. This CDR3 has 14 amino acids. CDR3 in amino acids: CASSQDRSDQPQHF. The CDR3, as DNA: TGCGCCAGCAGCCAAGACCGGTCAGATCAGCCCCAGCATTTT.

V and J are TRBV20-1 and TRBJ1-1; 9 nucleotides align to TRBD1. Germline V gene data show CDR1 as DFQATT and CDR2 as SNEGSKA (reference sequence). The CDR3 totals 14 residues. V was clipped by 4 bases and J by 5 bases; unmatched bases: 8. CDR3 coding DNA: TGCAGTGCTAAGGGGTGGACAGGGGAGACTGAAGCTTTCTTT. Protein product: CSAKGWTGETEAFF.

The V call is TRBV24-1, the J call TRBJ1-6; no definite D call. Per the germline V gene, CDR1 is KGHDR and CDR2 is SFDVKD. There are 15 residues in the CDR3. V was pared by 8 bases and J by 7 bases, with 17 bases between. CDR3 DNA: TGTGCCACCAACGAAACAGTTTTCTTGAATTCACCCCTCCACTTT. This gives the protein CATNETVFLNSPLHF.